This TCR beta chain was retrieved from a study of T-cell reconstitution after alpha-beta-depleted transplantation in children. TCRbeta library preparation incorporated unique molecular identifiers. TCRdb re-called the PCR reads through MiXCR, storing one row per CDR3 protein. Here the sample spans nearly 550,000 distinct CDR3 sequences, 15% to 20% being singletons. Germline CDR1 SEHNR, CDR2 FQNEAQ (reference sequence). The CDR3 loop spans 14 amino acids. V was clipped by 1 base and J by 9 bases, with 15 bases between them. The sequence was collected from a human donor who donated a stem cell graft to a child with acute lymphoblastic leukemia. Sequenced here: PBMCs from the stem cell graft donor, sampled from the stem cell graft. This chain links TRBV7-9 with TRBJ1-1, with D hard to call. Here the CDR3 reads CASSLVGSVPQAFF. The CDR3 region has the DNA TGTGCCAGCAGCTTAGTTGGGTCAGTACCTCAAGCTTTCTTT.